This TCR beta chain emerged from a study of blood T cell repertoires in COVID-19. V shed 5 bases, J shed 2 bases, and the junction held 6 bases outside the gene matches. This CDR3 comprises 16 residues. Germline V lookup: CDR1 KGHSH, CDR2 LQKENI. Sequenced by immunoSEQ multiplex PCR; TCRdb stores in-frame clones only, minus some. Of approximately 490,000 clones listed, around 90% are singletons. Participant ages covered 18 to 89 years across around 22 US areas. This chain joins TRBV18 and TRBJ1-4; 9 bases align to TRBD1. The clonotype originates from a woman aged 18-30 years who had recovered from COVID-19. The sequencing input was PBMCs or T cells enriched from blood (not recorded which). The CDR3 bases are TGTGCCAGCTCATCAAGACAGGGGGACACTAATGAAAAACTGTTTTTT. Its protein is CASSSRQGDTNEKLFF.